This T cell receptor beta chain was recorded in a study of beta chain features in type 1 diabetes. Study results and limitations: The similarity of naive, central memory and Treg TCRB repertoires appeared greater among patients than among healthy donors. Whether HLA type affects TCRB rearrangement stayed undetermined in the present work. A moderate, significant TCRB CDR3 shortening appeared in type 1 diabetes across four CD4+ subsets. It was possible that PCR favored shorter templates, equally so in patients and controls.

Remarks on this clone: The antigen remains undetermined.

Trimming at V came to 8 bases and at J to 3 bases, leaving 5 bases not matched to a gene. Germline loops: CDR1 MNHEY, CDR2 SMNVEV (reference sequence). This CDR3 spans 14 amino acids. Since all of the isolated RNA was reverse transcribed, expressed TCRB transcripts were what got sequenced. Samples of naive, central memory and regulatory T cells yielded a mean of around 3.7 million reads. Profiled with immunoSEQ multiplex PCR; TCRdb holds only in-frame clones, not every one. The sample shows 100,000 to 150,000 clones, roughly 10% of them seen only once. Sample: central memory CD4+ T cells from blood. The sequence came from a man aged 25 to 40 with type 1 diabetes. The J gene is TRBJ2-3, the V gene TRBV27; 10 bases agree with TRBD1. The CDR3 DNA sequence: TGTGCCAGCGGCCGGGACAGGGGTACAGATACGCAGTATTTT. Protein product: CASGRDRGTDTQYF.